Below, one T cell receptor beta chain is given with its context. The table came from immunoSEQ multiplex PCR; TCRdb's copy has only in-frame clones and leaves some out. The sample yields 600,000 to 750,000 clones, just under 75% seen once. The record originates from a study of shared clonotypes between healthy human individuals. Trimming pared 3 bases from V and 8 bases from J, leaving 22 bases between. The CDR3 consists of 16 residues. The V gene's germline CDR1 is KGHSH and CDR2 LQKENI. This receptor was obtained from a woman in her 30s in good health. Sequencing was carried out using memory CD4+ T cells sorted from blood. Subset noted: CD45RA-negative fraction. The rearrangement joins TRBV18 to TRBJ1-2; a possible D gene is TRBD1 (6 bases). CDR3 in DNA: TGTGCCAGCTCACCCACCGAACAGGGCTGGAGTTCGGGCTACACCTTC. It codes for CASSPTEQGWSSGYTF.